These 19 T cell receptor beta chains were all obtained from the same sample, sequenced in a study of T cell repertoires in cytomegalovirus infection. MiXCR was run by TCRdb on the reads, yielding one entry per CDR3 protein. This sample has some 150,000 distinct CDR3 sequences; about 6.5% occur once, and the top ten carry approximately 18%. The sequencing sample was made of PBMCs. Source of these receptors: a human donor in good health (CMV status not recorded). Some clones in this sample may be carry-over from other donors' samples.

This clonotype was seen many times. This chain joins TRBV12-3 or TRBV12-4 and TRBJ1-5; a weak D match, TRBD1 (5 bases). CDR3 size: 19 residues. The V gene lost 3 bases and the J gene lost 1 base, with 22 bases spanning the gap. This chain's CDR3 is CASSFARPGIGLSNQPQHF. The CDR3 nucleotides are TGTGCCAGCAGTTTCGCGCGGCCAGGGATAGGCTTGAGCAATCAGCCCCAGCATTTT.

This clonotype has ten or more counts. This sequence joins TRBV7-2 and TRBJ1-3; D gene ambiguous. Trimming stripped 1 base from V and 3 bases from J, with 1 base between. The CDR3 is 12 amino acids. Germline CDR1 is SGHTA and CDR2 is FQGNSA. The DNA of the CDR3 is TGTGCCAGCAGCTTAGGTGGAAACACCATATATTTT. Its protein is CASSLGGNTIYF.

At least ten counts were recorded for this clonotype. The rearrangement links TRBV6-2 or TRBV6-3 to TRBJ1-1; no clear D. CDR3 size: 16 residues. The V end was cut by 0 bases, the J end by 2 bases, with 13 bases between. CDR1 is MNHEY and CDR2 is SVGEGT in the germline V gene. The CDR3 loop is CASSYSLQRVNTEAFF. DNA for the CDR3: TGTGCCAGCAGTTACTCGTTACAGAGGGTTAACACTGAAGCTTTCTTT.

This clonotype was counted many times. The CDR3 loop reads CASSQRTLLSGRETQYF. DNA for the CDR3: TGTGCCAGCAGCCAACGAACCTTGCTAAGCGGGAGGGAGACCCAGTACTTC. This chain uses TRBV14 with TRBJ2-5, with 9 nucleotides matching TRBD2. V was pared by 2 bases and J by 5 bases, with 12 bases of the junction left unmatched. This CDR3 region has 17 residues. The germline gives CDR1 SGHDN, CDR2 FVKESK. The full variable domain, in which reference TRBV14 and TRBJ2-5 provide the parts outside the CDR3, is EAGVTQFPSHSVIEKGQTVTLRCDPISGHDNLYWYRRVMGKEIKFLLHFVKESKQDESGMPNNRFLAERTGGTYSTLKVQPAELEDSGVYFCASSQRTLLSGRETQYFGPGTRLLVL.

This clonotype was detected ten times or more. The rearrangement links TRBV19 to TRBJ1-5, with unresolved D. Between the trimmed V and J ends, which lost 6 bases and 5 bases, there was a span of 8 bases. CDR3 length: 12 amino acids. Germline V gives CDR1 LNHDA, CDR2 SQIVND (reference sequence). For the CDR3, the DNA is TGTGCCAGTAGACAGCCTTATCAGCCCCAGCATTTT. The encoded protein is CASRQPYQPQHF.

In its sample, this clonotype was seen many times. This chain links TRBV20-1 with TRBJ1-6; D remains unclear. V lost 1 base and J lost 7, with 20 bases in between. The CDR3 covers 17 residues. CDR1 and CDR2 from the germline V gene are DFQATT and SNEGSKA (reference sequence). CDR3 in amino acids: CSARGLQGLTTNSPLHF. DNA of the CDR3: TGCAGTGCTAGAGGTCTACAAGGGCTTACGACAAATTCACCCCTCCACTTT.

As for this clonotype: A much larger clone sits a single nucleotide away, making a read error possible. The V gene is TRBV7-3, the J gene TRBJ1-1, with D perhaps TRBD1 (6 bases). Germline loops: CDR1 SGHTA, CDR2 FQGTGA. The CDR3 runs to 12 residues. Trimming shortened V by 5 bases and J by 12 bases, and 16 bases separated the two germline ends. The CDR3 region is CASSRAGGKTFF. The CDR3, as DNA: TGTGCCAGCAGCCGTGCCGGGGGCAAAACTTTCTTT.

V is TRBV7-9 and J is TRBJ1-1; D is perhaps TRBD1 (5 bases). Per germline, CDR1 SEHNR and CDR2 FQNEAQ (reference sequence). V was pared by 1 base and J by 3 bases, with 12 bases between. The CDR3 runs to 15 residues. The CDR3 is CASSLEAGPHTEAFF. CDR3 sequence (DNA): TGTGCCAGCAGCTTAGAGGCAGGGCCCCACACTGAAGCTTTCTTT. The whole variable domain, remainder taken from reference TRBV7-9 and TRBJ1-1, is DTGVSQNPRHKITKRGQNVTFRCDPISEHNRLYWYRQTLGQGPEFLTYFQNEAQLEKSRLLSDRFSAERPKGSFSTLEIQRTEQGDSAMYLCASSLEAGPHTEAFFGQGTRLTVV.

This clonotype was seen at least ten times. The chain carries TRBV7-2 and TRBJ2-6, with 12 bases identical to TRBD1. Germline V CDR1 and CDR2: SGHTA, FQGNSA. J gave up 0 bases and V 5 bases, and 11 bases lay outside the gene matches. This CDR3 is 20 amino acids long. The CDR3 DNA reads TGTGCCAGCAGCCAATCGACCTGGGACAGGGGGCTCTCTGGGGCCAACGTCCTGACTTTC. Its translation: CASSQSTWDRGLSGANVLTF.

This chain joins TRBV6-2 or TRBV6-3 and TRBJ2-7; the D gene could be TRBD1 or TRBD2 (5 bases each). The length of the CDR3 is 15 residues. Germline-derived CDR1 and CDR2 are MNHEY and SVGEGT. Trimming cost V 5 bases and J 6 bases, with 20 bases left between them. In DNA, the CDR3 is TGTGCCAGCAGTCAAACCGGACGGGGACCGGGCGAGCAGTACTTC. Translated, it gives CASSQTGRGPGEQYF.

This clonotype was detected many times. The rearrangement uses TRBV6-6 and TRBJ1-1; 7 bases align to TRBD1. Germline lookup yields CDR1 MNHNY and CDR2 SVGAGI (reference sequence). The V gene end was trimmed by 7 bases and the J gene end by 7 bases; junction bases not matched to a gene: 9. The CDR3 consists of 13 residues. The DNA of the CDR3 is TGTGCCAGCAACCCTACCGGGACAGATGAAGCTTTCTTT. It encodes CASNPTGTDEAFF.

There are many counts of this clonotype. The genes are TRBV7-6 and TRBJ2-2; 14 nucleotides line up with TRBD2. After removal of 3 bases from V and 6 bases from J, the junction contained 3 bases not matched to a gene. The CDR3 is made up of 16 amino acids. CDR1 and CDR2 from the germline V gene are SGHVS and FNYEAQ. The CDR3 bases are TGTGCCAGCAGCTTCTCGACTAGCGGGGGGGCCGGGGAGCTGTTTTTT. It codes for CASSFSTSGGAGELFF.

This clonotype came up many times. The V gene is TRBV7-2, the J gene TRBJ2-5; TRBD2 matches 9 bases. The J segment lost 5 bases and the V segment lost 3 bases, leaving 7 bases of the junction unmatched. This CDR3 spans 15 amino acids. The germline gives CDR1 SGHTA, CDR2 FQGNSA. CDR3 in amino acids: CASSFAGGKAETQYF. The CDR3 coding sequence is TGTGCCAGCAGCTTCGCGGGGGGGAAGGCGGAGACCCAGTACTTC.

This clonotype has at least ten counts. The chain combines TRBV28 with TRBJ2-6; D not certain. Germline CDR1 and CDR2: MDHEN and SYDVKM. The germline V and J ends were trimmed by 6 bases and 5 bases, with 20 bases remaining between them. The CDR3 has 17 amino acids. The CDR3 sequence: CASSGTSGSPWANVLTF. CDR3 DNA sequence: TGTGCCAGCAGCGGAACCTCGGGCAGCCCGTGGGCCAACGTCCTGACTTTC.

Ten or more counts support this clonotype. V and J are TRBV7-2 and TRBJ2-1, with a tentative D call TRBD1 (5 bases). The ends were cut back, 2 bases at V and 7 bases at J, with 12 bases in the middle. The CDR3 totals 14 residues. CDR1 and CDR2 from the germline V gene are SGHTA and FQGNSA. CDR3 residues: CASSLQGYRNEQFF. In DNA, the CDR3 is TGTGCCAGCAGCTTACAGGGCTACAGGAATGAGCAGTTCTTC.

This clonotype has only a few counts. J is TRBJ1-5 and V is TRBV20-1, with D unresolved. Trimming cost V 6 bases and J 6 bases, with 18 bases left between them. CDR3 size: 14 residues. CDR1 and CDR2 from the germline V gene are DFQATT and SNEGSKA (reference sequence). CDR3 sequence (DNA): TGCAGTGCACCCGGCGGAGGGCCGTCTCAGCCCCAGCATTTT. Translation: CSAPGGGPSQPQHF.

There are many counts of this clonotype. This chain uses TRBV12-5 with TRBJ2-3; 8 bases agree with TRBD1. The CDR3 runs 14 residues. CDR1 LGHNT and CDR2 FRNRAP come from the germline V gene. V lost 6 bases to trimming and J lost 6 bases; unmatched junction nucleotides: 8. CDR3 loop: CASGRGQAGDTQYF. CDR3 bases: TGTGCTAGTGGACGGGGACAGGCTGGGGATACGCAGTATTTT.

This clonotype showed up just a few times. V usage is TRBV14 and J usage is TRBJ1-1, with TRBD1 identical over 8 bases. Germline loops: CDR1 SGHDN, CDR2 FVKESK. Germline trimming cut 0 bases from V and 3 bases from J; bases unmatched to any gene: 6. This CDR3 contains 16 residues. In DNA, the CDR3 is TGTGCCAGCAGCCAAGATCTAGGACAGGGCCACACTGAAGCTTTCTTT. Its translation: CASSQDLGQGHTEAFF.

Notes on this clonotype: A single base separates this from a much larger clone, so it may be a read error. The chain has TRBV5-4 and TRBJ2-5; perhaps TRBD2 as D (7 bases). Germline V gives CDR1 SGHNT, CDR2 YYREEE (reference sequence). The CDR3 spans 15 residues. The V end was cut by 1 base, the J end by 7 bases, with 17 bases between. The CDR3 DNA reads TGTGCCAGCAGCTTGAACGAGGGGGGGCCGGGGACCCAGTACTTC. Protein: CASSLNEGGPGTQYF. Full variable domain (outside the CDR3, taken from reference TRBV5-4 and TRBJ2-5): ETGVTQSPTHLIKTRGQQVTLRCSSQSGHNTVSWYQQALGQGPQFIFQYYREEENGRGNFPPRFSGLQFPNYSSELNVNALELDDSALYLCASSLNEGGPGTQYFGPGTRLLVL.